Presented here are 5 T cell receptor beta chains from one specimen sequenced in a study of beta chain features in type 1 diabetes. Regarding the study as a whole: Type 1 diabetes patients showed a moderate but significant shortening of TCRB CDR3s in all four CD4+ subsets.

No cognate antigen is known for these TCRs. The investigators reverse transcribed all of the isolated RNA, so they sequenced expressed TCRB transcripts. Method: immunoSEQ multiplex PCR; TCRdb's copy keeps in-frame clones and lacks some. The sample holds approximately 250,000 clones, about a tenth seen once. The material sequenced was naive CD4+ T cells from blood. The receptors derive from a young man with type 1 diabetes.

This clone has just a few counts. The genes are TRBV30 and TRBJ1-6; D gene uncertain. Between the trimmed V and J ends, which lost 0 bases and 4 bases, there was a span of 7 bases. The CDR3 is 14 amino acids. Looked up from germline, CDR1 is GTSNPN and CDR2 is SVGIG (reference sequence). The CDR3 nucleotides are TGTGCCTGGAGTGTAACGGGGTATAATTCACCCCTCCACTTT. This translates into CAWSVTGYNSPLHF.

This CDR3 is CASTLLVGSYEQYF. The CDR3 DNA reads as TGTGCCAGCACCCTGTTGGTCGGTTCCTACGAGCAGTACTTC. The gene calls are TRBV6-1 and TRBJ2-7; D uncertain. The CDR3 spans 14 residues. Trimming removed 7 bases at V and 1 base at J, with 14 bases between. CDR1 is MNHNS, CDR2 SASEGT, per germline.

The chain has TRBV7-9 and TRBJ1-1; 8 positions agree with TRBD1. The CDR3 runs 14 residues. With 4 bases clipped from V and 1 base from J, the junction kept 2 bases outside the gene matches. In germline, CDR1 is SEHNR, CDR2 FQNEAQ (reference sequence). The CDR3 here is CASSSTGGNTEAFF. DNA of the CDR3: TGTGCCAGCAGCTCAACAGGGGGGAACACTGAAGCTTTCTTT.

The chain has TRBV19 and TRBJ2-5; a weak D match, TRBD1 (5 bases). The CDR3 spans 14 residues. V was clipped by 4 bases and J by 4 bases, with 13 bases between them. CDR1 is LNHDA, CDR2 SQIVND, per germline (reference sequence). CDR3 in DNA: TGTGCCAGTAGTAATGGACATCTTGGAGAGACCCAGTACTTC. Its translation is CASSNGHLGETQYF.

This rearrangement joins TRBV7-2 to TRBJ1-2; 7 bases fit TRBD1. V lost 2 bases and J lost 2; bases outside the gene matches: 5. This CDR3 has 15 residues. The germline V gene has CDR1 SGHTA and CDR2 FQGNSA. DNA of the CDR3: TGTGCCAGCAGCTTAACGGACAGGCCCAACTATGGCTACACCTTC. Encoded protein: CASSLTDRPNYGYTF.